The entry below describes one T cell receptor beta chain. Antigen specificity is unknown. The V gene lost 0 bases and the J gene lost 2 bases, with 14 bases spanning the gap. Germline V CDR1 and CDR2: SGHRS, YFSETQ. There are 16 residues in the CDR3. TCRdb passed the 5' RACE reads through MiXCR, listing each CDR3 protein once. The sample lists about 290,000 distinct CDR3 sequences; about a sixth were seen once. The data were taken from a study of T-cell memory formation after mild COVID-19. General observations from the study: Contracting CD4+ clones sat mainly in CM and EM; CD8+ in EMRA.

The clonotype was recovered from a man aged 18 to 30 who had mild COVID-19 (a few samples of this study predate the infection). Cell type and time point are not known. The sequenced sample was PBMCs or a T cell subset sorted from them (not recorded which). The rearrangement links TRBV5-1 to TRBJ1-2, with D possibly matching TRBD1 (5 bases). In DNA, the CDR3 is TGCGCCAGCAGCTTGGCCTCCGGACACACAAACTATGGCTACACCTTC. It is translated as CASSLASGHTNYGYTF.